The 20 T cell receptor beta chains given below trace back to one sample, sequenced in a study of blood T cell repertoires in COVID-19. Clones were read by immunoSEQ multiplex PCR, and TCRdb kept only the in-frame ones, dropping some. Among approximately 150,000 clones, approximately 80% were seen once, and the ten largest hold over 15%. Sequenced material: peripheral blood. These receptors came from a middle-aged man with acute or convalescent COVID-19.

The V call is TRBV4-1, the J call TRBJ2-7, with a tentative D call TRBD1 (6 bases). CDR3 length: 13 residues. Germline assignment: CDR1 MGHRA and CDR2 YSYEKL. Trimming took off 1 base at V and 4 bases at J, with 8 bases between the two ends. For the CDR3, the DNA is TGCGCCAGCAGCCAAGTGGGGGCTTACGAGCAGTACTTC. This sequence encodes CASSQVGAYEQYF.

The CDR3 protein is CASSLRAVNTEAFF. The CDR3 bases are TGTGCCAGCAGCCTCAGGGCCGTGAACACTGAAGCTTTCTTT. The chain has TRBV7-2 and TRBJ1-1; D possibly corresponds to TRBD1 (5 bases). V lost 5 bases and J 0 bases, leaving 10 bases between the germline ends. From germline, CDR1 is SGHTA and CDR2 FQGNSA. This CDR3 is 14 amino acids long.

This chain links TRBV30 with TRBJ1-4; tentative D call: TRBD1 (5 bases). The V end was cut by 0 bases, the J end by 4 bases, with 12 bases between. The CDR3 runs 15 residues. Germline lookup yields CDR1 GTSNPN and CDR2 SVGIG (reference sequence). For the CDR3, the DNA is TGTGCCTGGAGTGTTGGACCGGGGGGTAATGAAAAACTGTTTTTT. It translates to CAWSVGPGGNEKLFF. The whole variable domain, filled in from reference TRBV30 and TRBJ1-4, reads SQTIHQWPATLVQPVGSPLSLECTVEGTSNPNLYWYRQAAGRGLQLLFYSVGIGQISSEVPQNLSASRPQDRQFILSSKKLLLSDSGFYLCAWSVGPGGNEKLFFGSGTQLSVL.

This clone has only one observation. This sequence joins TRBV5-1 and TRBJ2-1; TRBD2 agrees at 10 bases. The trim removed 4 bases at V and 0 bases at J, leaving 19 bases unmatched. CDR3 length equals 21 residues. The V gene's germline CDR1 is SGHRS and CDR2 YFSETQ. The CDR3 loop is CASSPIGLRTSGSSSYNEQFF. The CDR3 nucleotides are TGCGCCAGCAGCCCGATAGGTCTAAGGACTAGCGGATCGAGCTCCTACAATGAGCAGTTCTTC.

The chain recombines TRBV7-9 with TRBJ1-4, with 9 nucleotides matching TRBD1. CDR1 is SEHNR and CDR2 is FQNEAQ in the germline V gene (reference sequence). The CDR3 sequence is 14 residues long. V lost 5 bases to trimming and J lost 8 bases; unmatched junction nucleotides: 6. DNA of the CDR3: TGTGCCAGCAGCAACAGGGGGCGCGTAGAAAAACTGTTTTTT. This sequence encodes CASSNRGRVEKLFF.

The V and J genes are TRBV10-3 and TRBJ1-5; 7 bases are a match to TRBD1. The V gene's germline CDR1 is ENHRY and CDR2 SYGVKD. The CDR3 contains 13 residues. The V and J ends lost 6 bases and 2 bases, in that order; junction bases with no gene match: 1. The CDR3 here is CAISQGGNQPQHF. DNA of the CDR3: TGTGCCATCAGCCAGGGGGGCAATCAGCCCCAGCATTTT.

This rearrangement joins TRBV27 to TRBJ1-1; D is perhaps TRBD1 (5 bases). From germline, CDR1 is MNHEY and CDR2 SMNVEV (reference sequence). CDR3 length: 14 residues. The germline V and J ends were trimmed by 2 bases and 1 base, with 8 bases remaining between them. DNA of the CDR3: TGTGCCAGCAGTTTAGGGGCGGCGAACACTGAAGCTTTCTTT. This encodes CASSLGAANTEAFF.

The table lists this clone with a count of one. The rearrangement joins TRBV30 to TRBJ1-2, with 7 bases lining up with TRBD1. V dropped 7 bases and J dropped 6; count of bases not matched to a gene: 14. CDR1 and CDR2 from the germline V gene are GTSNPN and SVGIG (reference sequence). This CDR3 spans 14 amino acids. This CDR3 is CASVLQGPIDGYTF. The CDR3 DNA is TGTGCCTCTGTCCTACAGGGGCCGATCGATGGCTACACCTTC.

The DNA for the CDR3 is TGTGCCAGTAGTCCCGGGTCTTTCTACGAGCAGTACTTC. It translates to CASSPGSFYEQYF. The J gene is TRBJ2-7, the V gene TRBV19; D gene unclear. This CDR3 contains 13 residues. Germline V gene lookup returns CDR1 LNHDA and CDR2 SQIVND (reference sequence). Deletions cut 5 bases from V and 3 bases from J, with 11 bases between.

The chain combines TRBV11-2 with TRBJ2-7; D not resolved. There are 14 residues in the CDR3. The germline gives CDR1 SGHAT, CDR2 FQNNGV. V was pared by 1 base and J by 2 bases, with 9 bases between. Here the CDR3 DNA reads TGTGCCAGCAGCTTAGGGGCAGAACCCTACGAGCAGTACGTC. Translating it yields CASSLGAEPYEQYV.

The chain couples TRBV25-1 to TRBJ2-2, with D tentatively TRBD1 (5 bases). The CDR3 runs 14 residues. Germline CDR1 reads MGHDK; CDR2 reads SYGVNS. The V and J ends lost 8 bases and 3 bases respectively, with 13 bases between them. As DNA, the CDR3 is TGTGCCAGCGCTGGGTCAGGGTACACCGGGGAGCTGTTTTTT. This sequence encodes CASAGSGYTGELFF.

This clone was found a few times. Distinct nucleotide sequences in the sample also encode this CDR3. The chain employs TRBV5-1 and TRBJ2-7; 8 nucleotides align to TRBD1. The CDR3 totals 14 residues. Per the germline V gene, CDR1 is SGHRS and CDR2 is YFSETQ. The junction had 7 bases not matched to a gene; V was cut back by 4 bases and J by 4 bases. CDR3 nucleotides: TGCGCCAGCAGCCTGCGGACAGGGCCTTACGAGCAGTACTTC. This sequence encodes CASSLRTGPYEQYF.

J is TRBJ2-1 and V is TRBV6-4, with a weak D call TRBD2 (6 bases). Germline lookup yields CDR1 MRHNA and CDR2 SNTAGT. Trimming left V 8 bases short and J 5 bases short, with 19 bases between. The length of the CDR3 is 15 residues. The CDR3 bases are TGTGCCAGCTCCAGGACTACCTCCTCTGACAATGAGCAGTTCTTC. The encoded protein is CASSRTTSSDNEQFF.

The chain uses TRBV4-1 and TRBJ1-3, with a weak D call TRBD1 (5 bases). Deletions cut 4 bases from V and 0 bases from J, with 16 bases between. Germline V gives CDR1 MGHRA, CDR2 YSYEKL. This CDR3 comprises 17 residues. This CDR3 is CASSPNPLGGSGNTIYF. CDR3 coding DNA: TGCGCCAGCAGCCCCAACCCTTTGGGGGGCTCTGGAAACACCATATATTTT.

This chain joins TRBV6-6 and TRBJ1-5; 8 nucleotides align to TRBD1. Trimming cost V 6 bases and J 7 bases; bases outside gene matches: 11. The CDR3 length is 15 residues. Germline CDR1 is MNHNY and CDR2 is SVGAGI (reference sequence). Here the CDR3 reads CASREDRDPNQPQHF. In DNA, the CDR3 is TGTGCCAGCAGGGAGGACAGGGACCCCAACCAGCCCCAGCATTTT.

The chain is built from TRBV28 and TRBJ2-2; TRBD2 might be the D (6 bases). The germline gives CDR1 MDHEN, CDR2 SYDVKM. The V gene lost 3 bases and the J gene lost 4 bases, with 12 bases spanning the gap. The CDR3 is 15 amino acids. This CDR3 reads CASSFLAGGTGELFF. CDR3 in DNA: TGTGCCAGCAGTTTTCTAGCCGGGGGCACCGGGGAGCTGTTTTTT. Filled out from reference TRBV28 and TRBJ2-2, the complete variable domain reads DVKVTQSSRYLVKRTGEKVFLECVQDMDHENMFWYRQDPGLGLRLIYFSYDVKMKEKGDIPEGYSVSREKKERFSLILESASTNQTSMYLCASSFLAGGTGELFFGEGSRLTVL.

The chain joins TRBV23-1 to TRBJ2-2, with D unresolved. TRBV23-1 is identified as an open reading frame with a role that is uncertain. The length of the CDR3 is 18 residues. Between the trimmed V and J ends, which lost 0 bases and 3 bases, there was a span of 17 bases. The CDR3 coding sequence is TGCGCCAGCAGTCAATCGAGAATGGTGGAGTTGGACACCGGGGAGCTGTTTTTT. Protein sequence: CASSQSRMVELDTGELFF.

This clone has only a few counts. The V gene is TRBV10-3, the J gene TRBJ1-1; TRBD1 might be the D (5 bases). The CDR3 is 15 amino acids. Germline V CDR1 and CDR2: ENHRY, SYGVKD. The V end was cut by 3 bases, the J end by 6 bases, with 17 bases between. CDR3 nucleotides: TGTGCCATCAGTGACTCTCTTTCGAGGACACCTGAAGCTTTCTTT. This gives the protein CAISDSLSRTPEAFF.

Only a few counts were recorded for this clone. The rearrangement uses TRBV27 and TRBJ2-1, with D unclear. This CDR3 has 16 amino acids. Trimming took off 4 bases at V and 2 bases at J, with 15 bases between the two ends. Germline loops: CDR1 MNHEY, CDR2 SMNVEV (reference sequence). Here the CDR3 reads CASSSGAPPTYNEQFF. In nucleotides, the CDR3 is TGTGCCAGCAGTTCCGGTGCTCCACCCACCTACAATGAGCAGTTCTTC.

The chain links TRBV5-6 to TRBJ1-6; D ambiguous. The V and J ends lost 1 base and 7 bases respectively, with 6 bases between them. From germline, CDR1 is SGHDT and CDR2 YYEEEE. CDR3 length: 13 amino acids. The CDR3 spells CASSLLVNSPLHF. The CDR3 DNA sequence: TGTGCCAGCAGCTTGCTAGTGAATTCACCCCTCCACTTT.